One sample yielded the 18 T cell receptor beta chains listed below, sequenced in a study of T-cell reconstitution after alpha-beta-depleted transplantation in children (TCRdb year 2016). Interpreted using the paper, the treatment or condition label stands for: allogeneic hematopoietic cell transplantation with graft depleted of TCRalphabeta T cells and CD19 B cells. The library came from PCR. For sequencing, an Illumina HiSeq 2500 was employed. TCR libraries were prepared with molecular barcoding, using unique molecular identifiers to normalize TCRbeta repertoire quantification. Through fastp at Q25 and MiXCR, TCRdb rebuilt clones from the public reads, retaining in-frame beta chains. Every distinct CDR3 protein forms one entry, paired with its most common genes and DNA. The sample table records about 580,000 distinct CDR3 sequences; around 23% of these occur just once. Clones ranked in the top ten supply less than 15% of the sample.

The source was PBMCs, mostly from graft donor cells, collected 360 days after TCRalphabeta/CD19-depleted stem cell transplant. These receptors came from a boy younger than two who had a stem cell transplant for acute myeloid leukemia, so the T cells may come from the graft donor.

In this sample, this clonotype turned up many times. The J gene is TRBJ1-1, the V gene TRBV3-1; tentative D call: TRBD1 (5 bases). The CDR3 contains 14 residues. V gave up 4 bases and J gave up 0 bases, with 9 bases separating them. Germline CDR1 and CDR2: LGHDT and YNNKEL (reference sequence). In DNA, the CDR3 is TGTGCCAGCAGCCCGAGACAGTTGAACACTGAAGCTTTCTTT. Translation: CASSPRQLNTEAFF.

Many counts were recorded for this clonotype. DNA of the CDR3: TGTGCCAGCAGGGACTTGGTGGGCGAGACGGGCACCGGGGAGCTGTTTTTT. It codes for CASRDLVGETGTGELFF. The chain recombines TRBV6-1 with TRBJ2-2; D may be TRBD2 (5 bases). Germline CDR1 is MNHNS and CDR2 is SASEGT. The CDR3 spans 17 residues. Trimming removed 6 bases from V and 4 bases from J, with 21 bases in between.

The table lists this clonotype with a few counts. The chain recombines TRBV21-1 with TRBJ2-7; the table's TRBD2 call for D was not verified on the DNA. TRBV21-1 is a recognized pseudogene. The CDR3 has 13 residues. CDR3 protein: CASSSRWEYEQYF. The CDR3 coding sequence is TGTGCCAGCAGCAGCCGCTGGGAATACGAGCAGTACTTC.

The chain carries TRBV4-2 and TRBJ2-2; D remains ambiguous. This CDR3 spans 15 amino acids. V shed 3 bases and J shed 6 bases, with 14 bases lying between them. Germline CDR1 and CDR2: LGHNA and YNFKEQ. The CDR3 DNA is TGTGCCAGCAGCCACCGGACCAACTCGGCCGGGGAGCTGTTTTTT. Its translation: CASSHRTNSAGELFF.

This clonotype was detected many times. The chain links TRBV27 to TRBJ2-1, with D hard to call. Deletions cut 2 bases from V and 5 bases from J, with 7 bases between. The germline V gene encodes CDR1 MNHEY and CDR2 SMNVEV (reference sequence). There are 13 residues in the CDR3. The chain's CDR3 is CASSLGSDNEQFF. The CDR3 DNA reads TGTGCCAGCAGTTTAGGATCCGACAATGAGCAGTTCTTC.

The rearrangement links TRBV18 to TRBJ1-1, with 10 bases fitting TRBD1. J lost 1 base, V lost 3 bases, and 2 bases had no gene match. This CDR3 has 15 residues. Per germline, CDR1 KGHSH and CDR2 LQKENI. CDR3 loop: CASSPDRGRNTEAFF. The CDR3, as DNA: TGTGCCAGCTCACCGGACAGGGGGAGGAACACTGAAGCTTTCTTT.

This clonotype was picked up many times. This chain uses TRBV27 with TRBJ2-5; D possibly corresponds to TRBD2 (6 bases). Germline V gives CDR1 MNHEY, CDR2 SMNVEV (reference sequence). V lost 3 bases and J 5 bases, leaving 16 bases between the germline ends. The CDR3 covers 15 residues. The CDR3 sequence: CASSFFGGAEETQYF. As DNA, the CDR3 is TGTGCCAGCAGTTTTTTCGGCGGGGCCGAGGAGACCCAGTACTTC.

This clonotype was seen ten or more times. The chain combines TRBV20-1 with TRBJ2-3; D uncertain. The V gene's germline CDR1 is DFQATT and CDR2 SNEGSKA (reference sequence). Trimming stripped 6 bases from V and 2 bases from J, with 3 bases between. The CDR3 covers 10 residues. The CDR3 DNA reads TGCAGTGCCGCCACAGATACGCAGTATTTT. Its protein product is CSAATDTQYF.

This clonotype was found many times. The chain is built from TRBV3-1 and TRBJ2-5; D not resolved. Between the trimmed V and J ends, which lost 0 bases and 2 bases, there was a span of 7 bases. This CDR3 spans 14 amino acids. From germline, CDR1 is LGHDT and CDR2 YNNKEL (reference sequence). Here the CDR3 reads CASSQEVEQETQYF. In DNA form, the CDR3 reads TGTGCCAGCAGCCAAGAGGTGGAGCAAGAGACCCAGTACTTC.

The chain is built from TRBV20-1 and TRBJ2-7; D possibly corresponds to TRBD2 (5 bases). V was clipped by 5 bases and J by 3 bases, with 14 bases between them. The CDR3 contains 13 residues. The germline CDR1 and CDR2 sequences are DFQATT and SNEGSKA (reference sequence). As DNA, the CDR3 is TGCAGTGCTCGAGGGCCTGCGGTCTACGAGCAGTACTTC. Its translation: CSARGPAVYEQYF.

This clonotype has at least ten counts. This rearrangement joins TRBV3-1 to TRBJ2-4; possible D gene TRBD2, 7 bases. CDR3 size: 18 residues. Germline V lookup: CDR1 LGHDT, CDR2 YNNKEL (reference sequence). The V gene lost 4 bases and the J gene lost 0 bases, with 19 bases spanning the gap. CDR3 DNA sequence: TGTGCCAGCAGCCCCCTAGGGGGGGAGGGATTAGCCAAAAACATTCAGTACTTC. This sequence encodes CASSPLGGEGLAKNIQYF.

This chain uses TRBV7-8 with TRBJ2-7; unclear D gene. Germline loops: CDR1 SGHVS, CDR2 FQNEAQ. Trimming cost V 2 bases and J 1 base, with 24 bases left between them. The CDR3 runs 19 residues. The CDR3 bases are TGTGCCAGCAGCTTAATCTCCTCGGTCAGCCTCCACAGTTCCTACGAGCAGTACTTC. Protein: CASSLISSVSLHSSYEQYF.

The chain is built from TRBV20-1 and TRBJ2-7; 8 bases line up with TRBD2. Germline V lookup: CDR1 DFQATT, CDR2 SNEGSKA (reference sequence). CDR3 length: 15 amino acids. J gave up 3 bases and V 1 base, and 8 bases lay outside the gene matches. CDR3 sequence: CSARGGTSLGYEQYF. CDR3 sequence (DNA): TGCAGTGCTAGAGGCGGGACTAGTCTTGGCTACGAGCAGTACTTC.

Only one count was recorded for this clonotype. The CDR3 region is CASRLALAKNIQYF. As DNA, the CDR3 is TGTGCCAGCAGATTAGCCTTAGCCAAAAACATTCAGTACTTC. This chain connects TRBV5-6 to TRBJ2-4, with D hard to call. The CDR3 contains 14 residues. Germline CDR1 SGHDT, CDR2 YYEEEE. Trimming removed 5 bases at V and 0 bases at J, with 9 bases between.

V is TRBV20-1 and J is TRBJ1-3; D is undetermined. Germline values: CDR1 DFQATT, CDR2 SNEGSKA (reference sequence). Trimming stripped 6 bases from V and 3 bases from J, with 15 bases between. There are 14 residues in the CDR3. The chain's CDR3 is CSALGGVVGNTIYF. The CDR3 DNA reads TGCAGTGCCTTAGGAGGAGTGGTTGGAAACACCATATATTTT.

The J gene is TRBJ2-7, the V gene TRBV7-1; D remains ambiguous. TRBV7-1 is flagged as an ORF with uncertain function. The V end was cut by 8 bases, the J end by 3 bases, with 14 bases between. This CDR3 has 13 residues. Here the CDR3 DNA reads TGTGCCAGCGGCCCCGCGCAGGTCTACGAGCAGTACTTC. This translates into CASGPAQVYEQYF.

The chain links TRBV20-1 to TRBJ2-7; D is ambiguous. Germline V gene sequence: CDR1 DFQATT, CDR2 SNEGSKA (reference sequence). The CDR3 is 16 amino acids. Trimming shortened V by 3 bases and J by 2 bases, and 20 bases separated the two germline ends. The CDR3 spells CSASGIGKKPTYEQYF. The CDR3 DNA reads TGCAGTGCTAGCGGTATTGGAAAAAAGCCTACCTACGAGCAGTACTTC.

The chain has TRBV6-2 or TRBV6-3 and TRBJ1-5, with D unclear. Germline values: CDR1 MNHEY, CDR2 SVGEGT. Trimming shortened V by 6 bases and J by 3 bases, and 27 bases separated the two germline ends. The CDR3 contains 19 residues. CDR3: CASSPPPPPTDLYNQPQHF. The CDR3 coding sequence is TGTGCCAGCAGCCCGCCGCCCCCCCCCACGGACCTCTACAATCAGCCCCAGCATTTT.